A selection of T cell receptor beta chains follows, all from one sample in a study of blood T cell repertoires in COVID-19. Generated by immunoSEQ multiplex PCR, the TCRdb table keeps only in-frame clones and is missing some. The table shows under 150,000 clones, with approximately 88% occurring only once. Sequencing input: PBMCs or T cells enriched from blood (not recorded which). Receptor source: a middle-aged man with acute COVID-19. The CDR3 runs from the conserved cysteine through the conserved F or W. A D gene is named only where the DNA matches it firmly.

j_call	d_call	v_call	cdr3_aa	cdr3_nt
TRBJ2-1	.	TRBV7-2	CASSLGRVTGSNEQFF	TGTGCCAGCAGCTTAGGACGGGTAACAGGGAGCAATGAGCAGTTCTTC
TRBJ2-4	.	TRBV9	CASSPSTGQNIQYF	TGTGCCAGCAGCCCAAGCACAGGGCAGAACATTCAGTACTTC
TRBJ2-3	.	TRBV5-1	CASSLGGTSTDTQYF	TGCGCCAGCAGCTTGGGGGGGACTAGCACAGATACGCAGTATTTT
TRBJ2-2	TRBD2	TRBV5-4	CASSWFAGESSGELFF	TGTGCCAGCAGCTGGTTTGCGGGGGAAAGTTCCGGGGAGCTGTTTTTT
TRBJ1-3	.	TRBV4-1	CASSSKELSGNTIYF	TGCGCCAGCAGTTCAAAGGAGCTATCTGGAAACACCATATATTTT
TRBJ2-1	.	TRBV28	CASSRSNEQFF	TGTGCCAGCAGCCGCAGTAATGAGCAGTTCTTC
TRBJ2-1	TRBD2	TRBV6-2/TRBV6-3	CASSYSKTSGGQFF	TGTGCCAGCAGTTACTCAAAGACTAGCGGGGGGCAGTTCTTC
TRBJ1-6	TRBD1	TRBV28	CASSPGGFNNSPLHF	TGTGCCAGCAGTCCAGGGGGCTTTAATAATTCACCCCTCCACTTT
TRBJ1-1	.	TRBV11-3	CASSLAGGDGAEAFF	TGTGCCAGCAGCTTAGCGGGAGGGGATGGCGCTGAAGCTTTCTTT
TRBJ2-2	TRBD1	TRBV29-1	CSGVRQGTGELFF	TGCAGCGGCGTTAGACAGGGCACCGGGGAGCTGTTTTTT
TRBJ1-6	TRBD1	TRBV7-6	CASRSGTGAGNSPLHF	TGTGCCAGCAGATCCGGGACAGGGGCTGGAAATTCACCCCTCCACTTT
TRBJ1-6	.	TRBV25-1	CAACAGLNSPLHF	TGTGCCGCCTGTGCAGGGCTAAATTCACCCCTCCACTTT